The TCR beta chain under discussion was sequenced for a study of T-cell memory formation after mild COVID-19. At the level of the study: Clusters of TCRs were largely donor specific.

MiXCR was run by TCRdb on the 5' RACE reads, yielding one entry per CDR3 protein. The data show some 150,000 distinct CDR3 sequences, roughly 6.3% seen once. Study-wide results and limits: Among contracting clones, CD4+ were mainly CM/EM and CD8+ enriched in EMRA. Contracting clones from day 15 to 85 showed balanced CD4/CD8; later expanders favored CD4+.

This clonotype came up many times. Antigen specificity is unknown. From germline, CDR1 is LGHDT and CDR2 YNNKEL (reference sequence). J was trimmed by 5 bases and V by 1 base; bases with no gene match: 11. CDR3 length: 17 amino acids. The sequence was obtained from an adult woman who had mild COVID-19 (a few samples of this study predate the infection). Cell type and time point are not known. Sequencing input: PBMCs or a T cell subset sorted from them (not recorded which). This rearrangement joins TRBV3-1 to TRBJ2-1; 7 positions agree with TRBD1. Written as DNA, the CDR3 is TGTGCCAGCAGCCAAGGCCACAGGGTAGGGGGCCACAATGAGCAGTTCTTC. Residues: CASSQGHRVGGHNEQFF.